Given below is one T cell receptor (beta chain) in context. TCRdb keeps only in-frame clones here, not all; method: immunoSEQ multiplex PCR. The data show more than 550,000 clones, over 75% seen once. Germline-derived CDR1 and CDR2 are ENHRY and SYGVKD. CDR3 length: 15 amino acids. Trimming left V 6 bases short and J 5 bases short, with 19 bases between. This entry belongs to a study of shared T cell receptors in the human thymus. The same data also went into a second study, on human thymus T cells. That source reports: It was from resections taken during corrective heart surgery that the thymus tissue came.

Material for sequencing was thymocytes. This sequence originates from a girl under three years old with a congenital heart defect. The J gene is TRBJ2-5, the V gene TRBV10-3; D is perhaps TRBD2 (6 bases). The CDR3, as DNA: TGTGCCATCAGGGGGGAATTGGGGGGTAGGGAGACCCAGTACTTC. It translates to CAIRGELGGRETQYF.